A single sample is the source of the 17 T cell receptor beta chains below, sequenced in a study of graft-versus-host responses after intestinal transplantation. Irradiated stimulators labeled with violet dye, some 200,000 in number, were plated with some 200,000 CFSE-labeled responders. Produced via immunoSEQ multiplex PCR; TCRdb's table is partial and in-frame only. The repertoire has about 12,000 clones, 30% to 35% of them found once; the top ten carry about 3.4%. Sequenced here: alloreactive CD8+ T cells from a mixed lymphocyte reaction culture, sampled before intestinal transplant. Documented subset: CFSE-low proliferating T cells sorted from approximately 6-day pre-transplant mixed lymphocyte reaction (GvH or HvG direction). The source of these receptors is a human patient who received an intestinal transplant.

This clone was observed a few times. The CDR3 DNA reads TGTGCCAGCAGCTTAATAGCGGGAGTTTCCAATGAGCAGTTCTTC. Its protein is CASSLIAGVSNEQFF. This chain joins TRBV7-4 and TRBJ2-1; 9 bases map to TRBD2. Germline assignment: CDR1 SGHVT and CDR2 SQSDAQ. Germline trimming cut 2 bases from V and 6 bases from J; bases unmatched to any gene: 5. The CDR3 has 15 amino acids.

The rearrangement links TRBV7-9 to TRBJ2-6, with 7 nucleotides matching TRBD1. This CDR3 has 16 residues. In germline, CDR1 is SEHNR, CDR2 FQNEAQ (reference sequence). Trimming took 2 bases from V and 2 from J; bases not matched to a gene: 3. CDR3 sequence: CASSLPDRAGANVLTF. The DNA of the CDR3 is TGTGCCAGCAGCTTACCCGACAGGGCTGGGGCCAACGTCCTGACTTTC.

The J gene is TRBJ2-7, the V gene TRBV4-1; 10 nucleotides line up with TRBD2. Germline-derived CDR1 and CDR2 are MGHRA and YSYEKL. Losses at the gene ends were 1 base for V and 3 bases for J; bases not matched to a gene: 0. The CDR3 is 14 amino acids. This CDR3 is CASSQGTSGYEQYF. In DNA form, the CDR3 reads TGCGCCAGCAGCCAAGGGACTAGCGGCTACGAGCAGTACTTC.

This clone was seen a handful of times. The chain links TRBV4-3 to TRBJ2-5; a weak D match, TRBD2 (5 bases). In germline, CDR1 is LGHNA, CDR2 YSLEER. The CDR3 runs 16 residues. V was shortened by 0 bases and J by 1 base, with 12 bases between the two germline ends. The DNA for the CDR3 is TGCGCCAGCAGCCAAGAATACGGGAATGGCCAAGAGACCCAGTACTTC. As protein: CASSQEYGNGQETQYF.

The chain combines TRBV7-9 with TRBJ1-2, with D hard to call. V lost 5 bases to trimming and J lost 4 bases, with 23 bases between them. The germline gives CDR1 SEHNR, CDR2 FQNEAQ (reference sequence). The CDR3 length is 17 residues. CDR3 sequence reads: CASSHRPYHGKTYGYTF. Written as DNA, the CDR3 is TGTGCCAGCAGCCATAGGCCATATCATGGGAAGACCTATGGCTACACCTTC.

This clone was picked up a small number of times. The chain recombines TRBV27 with TRBJ1-2, with a weak D call TRBD1 (6 bases). The CDR3 consists of 15 residues. Trimming took 0 bases from V and 4 from J, leaving 12 bases between them. Looked up from germline, CDR1 is MNHEY and CDR2 is SMNVEV (reference sequence). The CDR3 region is CASSLSDPGAYGYTF. DNA for the CDR3: TGTGCCAGCAGTTTATCAGATCCAGGGGCCTATGGCTACACCTTC.

By frequency in the sample, this clone is medium-sized. V and J are TRBV19 and TRBJ1-5, with D uncertain. Germline lookup yields CDR1 LNHDA and CDR2 SQIVND (reference sequence). This CDR3 is 12 amino acids long. The V gene lost 1 base and the J gene lost 7 bases, with 5 bases spanning the gap. CDR3 sequence reads: CASSIGGQPQHF. The CDR3 nucleotides are TGTGCCAGTAGTATAGGGGGACAGCCCCAGCATTTT.

V and J are TRBV10-1 and TRBJ2-3, with D tentatively TRBD1 or TRBD2 (5 bases each). This CDR3 has 16 amino acids. Trimming took off 6 bases at V and 6 bases at J, with 22 bases between the two ends. Germline V gene sequence: CDR1 WNHNN, CDR2 SYGVQD (reference sequence). CDR3 in amino acids: CASSVSGTGQSDTQYF. The CDR3 coding sequence is TGCGCCAGCAGCGTATCCGGGACGGGTCAATCCGATACGCAGTATTTT.

As DNA, the CDR3 is TGTGCCAGCAGCTCCATTGGGACAGGGTGGTACGAGCAGTACTTC. It translates to CASSSIGTGWYEQYF. The chain uses TRBV11-3 and TRBJ2-7; 9 bases align to TRBD1. Germline trimming cut 4 bases from V and 4 bases from J; bases unmatched to any gene: 8. Germline V gene sequence: CDR1 SGHNT, CDR2 YENEEA. The CDR3 covers 15 residues.

The CDR3 is CASSQVEGYTYEQYF. The CDR3 DNA is TGCGCCAGCAGCCAAGTTGAGGGATACACCTACGAGCAGTACTTC. The genes are TRBV4-3 and TRBJ2-7; D is perhaps TRBD2 (5 bases). This CDR3 has 15 amino acids. The germline V and J ends were trimmed by 1 base and 2 bases, with 12 bases remaining between them. CDR1 and CDR2 from the germline V gene are LGHNA and YSLEER.

The CDR3 coding sequence is TGCGCCAGCAGCCAAGATTTGGGACAGGGCTACGAGCAGTACTTC. As protein: CASSQDLGQGYEQYF. The chain is built from TRBV4-1 and TRBJ2-7; 9 nucleotides agree with TRBD1. The CDR3 contains 15 residues. V lost 0 bases, J lost 3 bases, and 3 bases stayed unmatched. The germline V gene has CDR1 MGHRA and CDR2 YSYEKL.

This sequence joins TRBV27 and TRBJ2-5; possibly TRBD1 for D (6 bases). This CDR3 is built from 13 residues. Germline CDR1 and CDR2: MNHEY and SMNVEV (reference sequence). Trimming removed 2 bases from V and 7 bases from J, with 11 bases in between. The CDR3 DNA sequence: TGTGCCAGCAGTTTAGGGCGACAGGCGACCCAGTACTTC. This codes for CASSLGRQATQYF.

This sequence joins TRBV5-6 and TRBJ2-5; D uncertain. Germline V gene data show CDR1 as SGHDT and CDR2 as YYEEEE. This CDR3 is built from 13 residues. Trimming removed 1 base from V and 5 bases from J, with 9 bases in between. CDR3 protein: CASSLLERETQYF. CDR3 coding DNA: TGTGCCAGCAGCTTGTTGGAAAGGGAGACCCAGTACTTC.

This clone has more than one count but fewer than ten. The CDR3 bases are TGCGCCAGCAGCCAAGTCTTGGGGGGAGGGAGGACCATATATTTT. This gives the protein CASSQVLGGGRTIYF. V is TRBV4-3 and J is TRBJ1-3; D is perhaps TRBD1 (5 bases). CDR1 is LGHNA, CDR2 YSLEER, per germline. The CDR3 is 15 amino acids. Between the trimmed V and J ends, which lost 1 base and 10 bases, there was a span of 17 bases.

This chain links TRBV2 with TRBJ1-2; D ambiguous. V shed 8 bases and J shed 4 bases, with 8 bases lying between them. This CDR3 contains 11 residues. Germline-derived CDR1 and CDR2 are SNHLY and FYNNEI. CDR3 loop: CASLGSYGYTF. CDR3 DNA sequence: TGTGCCAGCCTGGGATCCTATGGCTACACCTTC.

The chain links TRBV11-1 to TRBJ2-7; 9 nucleotides align to TRBD1. Germline assignment: CDR1 SGHAT and CDR2 FQDESV (reference sequence). The CDR3 consists of 14 residues. V was pared by 0 bases and J by 5 bases, with 2 bases of the junction left unmatched. CDR3: CASSLAQGANEQYF. In nucleotides, the CDR3 is TGTGCCAGCAGCTTAGCACAGGGGGCCAACGAGCAGTACTTC.

The V gene is TRBV9, the J gene TRBJ1-6, with D perhaps matching TRBD1 (5 bases). Germline CDR1 SGDLS, CDR2 YYNGEE. Trimming shortened V by 0 bases and J by 8 bases, and 12 bases separated the two germline ends. The CDR3 contains 15 residues. CDR3 in amino acids: CASSVERGWDSPLHF. CDR3 bases: TGTGCCAGCAGCGTAGAGAGGGGTTGGGATTCACCCCTCCACTTT. The full variable domain, with the rest looked up from reference TRBV9 and TRBJ1-6, is DSGVTQTPKHLITATGQRVTLRCSPRSGDLSVYWYQQSLDQGLQFLIQYYNGEERAKGNILERFSAQQFPDLHSELNLSSLELGDSALYFCASSVERGWDSPLHFGNGTRLTVT.